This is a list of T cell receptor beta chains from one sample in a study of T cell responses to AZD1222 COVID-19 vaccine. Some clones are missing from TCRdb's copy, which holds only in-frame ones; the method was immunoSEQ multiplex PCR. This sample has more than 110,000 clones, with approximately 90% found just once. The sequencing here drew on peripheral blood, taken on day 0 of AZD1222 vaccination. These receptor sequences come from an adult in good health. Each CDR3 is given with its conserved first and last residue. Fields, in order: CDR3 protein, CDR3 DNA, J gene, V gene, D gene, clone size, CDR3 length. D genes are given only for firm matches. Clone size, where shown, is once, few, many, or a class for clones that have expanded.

CASSLVGTSSYNEQFF	TGTGCCAGCAGCTTAGTTGGGACTAGCTCCTACAATGAGCAGTTCTTC	TRBJ2-1	TRBV7-2	TRBD2	once	16
CASIAEDGGTSGLANYGYTF	TGCGCCAGCATCGCCGAGGACGGGGGGACCAGTGGGCTTGCTAACTATGGCTACACCTTC	TRBJ1-2	TRBV10-2	.	.	20
CASSFPDTYEQYF	TGTGCCAGCAGCTTTCCGGACACCTACGAGCAGTACTTC	TRBJ2-7	TRBV5-4	.	.	13
CASSLLLAGTAYQPQHF	TGTGCCAGCAGTTTGCTCCTGGCCGGGACAGCATATCAGCCCCAGCATTTT	TRBJ1-5	TRBV28	TRBD1	.	17
CASSLTGATNEKLFF	TGCGCCAGCAGCTTAACAGGGGCAACTAATGAAAAACTGTTTTTT	TRBJ1-4	TRBV5-1	TRBD1	.	15
CASSILALGGEQYF	TGTGCCAGTAGTATACTCGCCTTGGGGGGTGAGCAGTACTTC	TRBJ2-7	TRBV19	.	.	14
CATSDSRTANTGELFF	TGTGCCACCAGTGACTCCCGGACAGCGAACACCGGGGAGCTGTTTTTT	TRBJ2-2	TRBV24-1	.	.	16
CAWRGQFSYEQYF	TGTGCCTGGCGGGGACAGTTCTCCTACGAGCAGTACTTC	TRBJ2-7	TRBV30	TRBD1	few	13
CASSFPGQTYNEQFF	TGTGCCAGCAGTTTCCCGGGACAGACGTACAATGAGCAGTTCTTC	TRBJ2-1	TRBV6-5	TRBD1	.	15
CASSQEVTSSEQYF	TGCGCCAGCAGCCAAGAGGTGACTAGTTCCGAGCAGTACTTC	TRBJ2-7	TRBV4-3	.	few	14
CASSPDSTDTQYF	TGTGCCAGCAGTCCCGACTCCACAGATACGCAGTATTTT	TRBJ2-3	TRBV2	.	.	13
CASRSGADTQYF	TGTGCCAGCAGGTCAGGGGCGGATACGCAGTATTTT	TRBJ2-3	TRBV28	.	.	12